This is a list of T cell receptor beta chains from one sample in a study of T cell changes during pregnancy in multiple sclerosis. Assay used: immunoSEQ multiplex PCR; TCRdb lists only in-frame clones, some missing. The sample shows under 40,000 clones, just over 90% of them seen only once. The source was CD4+ T cells from peripheral blood mononuclear cells, collected in the third trimester of pregnancy. The receptors originated from a female donor in good health, enrolled as a control in a pregnancy study. Each CDR3 is given with its conserved first and last residue. D genes are given only for firm matches. Clone size appears in some rows only: once, few, many, or a class for an expanded clone.

>NA|NA|TRBJ2-3|16|TRBV7-8
TGTGCCAGCACCGAGCCCCGTCGGGGTTCAACAGATACGCAGTATTTT
CASTEPRRGSTDTQYF
>NA|NA|TRBJ2-1|16|TRBV7-2
TGTGCCAGCAGCTCCCTAGCGTCCAGCTCCTACAATGAGCAGTTCTTC
CASSSLASSSYNEQFF
>NA|TRBD2|TRBJ2-1|16|TRBV5-4
TGTGCCAGCAGAACGATGTCTAGCGGACCCTACAATGAGCAGTTCTTC
CASRTMSSGPYNEQFF
>NA|NA|TRBJ2-5|13|TRBV5-1
TGCGCCAGCAGCTTTCCAGGCCGGGAGACCCAGTACTTC
CASSFPGRETQYF
>NA|TRBD1|TRBJ2-5|16|TRBV4-1
TGCGCCAGCAGCCCGCATCAGGACAGGGGTGGAGAGACCCAGTACTTC
CASSPHQDRGGETQYF
>NA|NA|TRBJ2-3|13|TRBV5-1
TGCGCCAGCAGCTTTCCAGGGGAAGATACGCAGTATTTT
CASSFPGEDTQYF
>NA|NA|TRBJ1-1|18|TRBV7-9
TGTGCCAGCAGGTACCTAAAACTCGGGGGGGGACGTCGCACTGAAGCTTTCTTT
CASRYLKLGGGRRTEAFF
>NA|TRBD2|TRBJ2-5|15|TRBV30
TGTGCCTGGAGTTTAGCGGGGGGGGGCGGAGAGACCCAGTACTTC
CAWSLAGGGGETQYF
>few|NA|TRBJ1-1|13|TRBV2
TGTGCCAGCAGTGAGCAGTGGCAGATGAAGGCTTTCTTT
CASSEQWQMKAFF
>NA|TRBD1|TRBJ2-5|14|TRBV12-5
TGTGCTAGTGGTAGGGGACAGGGTGGCGAGACCCAGTACTTC
CASGRGQGGETQYF
>NA|NA|TRBJ1-2|14|TRBV27
TGTGCCAGCAGAGAGACAGGCGCCTCCTATGGCTACACCTTC
CASRETGASYGYTF
>NA|TRBD2|TRBJ2-1|17|TRBV19
TGTGCCAGTACCCTCCTAGCCGGGACTAGCGGGAGAAATGAGCAGTTCTTC
CASTLLAGTSGRNEQFF
>NA|NA|TRBJ1-1|14|TRBV6-1
TGTGCCAGCAGTGAAATACAGGGCGACACTGAAGCTTTCTTT
CASSEIQGDTEAFF
>NA|NA|TRBJ2-7|13|TRBV5-4
TGTGCCAGCAGCGTTGACAGTCCTTACGAGCAGTACTTC
CASSVDSPYEQYF
>NA|NA|TRBJ2-5|14|TRBV5-4
TGTGCCAGCAGCGACGGACTGTTCCAAGAGACCCAGTACTTC
CASSDGLFQETQYF
>NA|NA|TRBJ2-3|11|TRBV29-1
TGCAGCGTGGCGGTCACAGATACGCAGTATTTT
CSVAVTDTQYF
>NA|TRBD1|TRBJ2-7|15|TRBV11-3
TGTGCCAGCAGCCGACGGACAGGGAGCTCCTACGAGCAGTACTTC
CASSRRTGSSYEQYF
>NA|TRBD2|TRBJ2-3|15|TRBV28
TGTGCCAGCGGAAGCGGGAGGGCCATTACAGATACGCAGTATTTT
CASGSGRAITDTQYF
>NA|NA|TRBJ2-2|15|TRBV7-3
TGTGCCAGCAGCTTATACCGGGAGAACACCGGGGAGCTGTTTTTT
CASSLYRENTGELFF
>NA|NA|TRBJ1-5|12|TRBV13
TGTGCCAGCAGCTTAGTAAATCAGCCCCAGCATTTT
CASSLVNQPQHF
>NA|NA|TRBJ2-3|14|TRBV10-3
TGTGCCACCAGGGGACTTGAGAACACAGATACGCAGTATTTT
CATRGLENTDTQYF
>NA|NA|TRBJ2-6|16|TRBV6-5
TGTGCCAGCAGTTACTGGCGACAGGCTGGGGCCAACGTCCTGACTTTC
CASSYWRQAGANVLTF
>NA|NA|TRBJ1-5|20|TRBV5-8
TGTGCCAGCAGCTTTACGGGAGGAGGGACGGGGGTGGCCAGCAATCAGCCCCAGCATTTT
CASSFTGGGTGVASNQPQHF
>NA|TRBD1|TRBJ2-1|14|TRBV28
TGTGCCAGCAGTTTGGACAGGACCCGGAATGAGCAGTTCTTC
CASSLDRTRNEQFF
>NA|NA|TRBJ1-1|13|TRBV5-4
TGTGCCAGCAGCGGGGGGGCGAACACTGAAGCTTTCTTT
CASSGGANTEAFF
>NA|TRBD1|TRBJ1-1|16|TRBV2
TGTGCCAGCAGTGTTCGGGGACAGGGAACAAGGCTCTCGGCTTTCTTT
CASSVRGQGTRLSAFF
>NA|TRBD2|TRBJ2-1|16|TRBV6-5
TGTGCCAGCAGTTCCCGGACTAGCGGGGATAACAATGAGCAGTTCTTC
CASSSRTSGDNNEQFF
>NA|NA|TRBJ2-6|15|TRBV2
TGTGCCAGCAACAGGCGGTTCTCTGGGGCCAACGTCCTGACTTTC
CASNRRFSGANVLTF
>once|NA|TRBJ2-4|11|TRBV6-4
TGTGCCAGCGATGTCCAGAACATTCAGTACTTC
CASDVQNIQYF
>NA|NA|TRBJ1-1|13|TRBV6-5
TGTGCCAGCAGCCGGGACACGAACACTGAAGCTTTCTTT
CASSRDTNTEAFF
>NA|TRBD2|TRBJ2-7|15|TRBV5-1
TGCGCCAGCAGCTTGGTTTCTAGCGGGACTTACGAGCAGTACTTC
CASSLVSSGTYEQYF
>once|NA|TRBJ1-4|15|TRBV18
TGTGCCAGCTCCCCCCGGGGCGACAGGAATGAAAAACTGTTTTTT
CASSPRGDRNEKLFF